Given below is one T cell receptor (beta chain) in context. A much larger clone lies one base from this, so it may be a read error. Preparation of the TCRbeta library involved a method that used unique molecular identifiers. TCRdb itself ran the PCR reads through MiXCR, one entry per CDR3 protein. Counted here are around 680,000 distinct CDR3 sequences, 16% occurring once; the ten biggest clones make up 0.9% to 1.2%. The entry originates in a study of T-cell reconstitution after alpha-beta-depleted transplantation in children. V lost 5 bases and J lost 6, with 13 bases in between. This CDR3 contains 13 residues. In germline, CDR1 is SGHTA, CDR2 FQGNSA.

This receptor was identified in a human donor who donated a stem cell graft to a child with acute myeloid leukemia. The chain has TRBV7-2 and TRBJ1-1; D remains ambiguous. The sequenced sample was PBMCs from the stem cell graft donor, obtained from the stem cell graft. CDR3 in DNA: TGTGCCAGCAGCCAAAGATCCACTGCTGAAGCTTTCTTT. Amino acid sequence: CASSQRSTAEAFF.